A selection of T cell receptor beta chains follows, all from one sample in a study of identical twins. TCRdb passed the 5' RACE reads through MiXCR, listing each CDR3 protein once. Of about 220,000 distinct CDR3 sequences detected, 7.5% appear once; the ten largest clones hold 1.9%. These data were also reused for a study on yellow fever vaccine responses in identical twins.

The sequenced material came from memory (CD45RO+) T cells sorted from blood. The receptors derive from a woman aged 18-35 years in good health. Both conserved end residues are part of each CDR3. D genes are given only for firm matches. Where a row states a size, it is once, few, many or the class of an expanded clone; other rows omit it.

D	size	V	J	DNA	CDR3
NA	few	TRBV13	TRBJ1-6	TGTGCCAGCAGCCCCGGGACACTTTATAATTCACCCCTCCACTTT	CASSPGTLYNSPLHF
NA	many	TRBV5-1	TRBJ2-5	TGCGCCGAAGAGACCCAGTACTTC	CAEETQYF
TRBD1	many	TRBV5-1	TRBJ2-5	TGCGCCAGCAGCCCAGGGACAGGGCCTAGGGAGACCCAGTACTTC	CASSPGTGPRETQYF
NA	many	TRBV5-1	TRBJ2-7	TGCGCCAGCAGCTTGGCCAGGAACGAGCAGTACTTC	CASSLARNEQYF
TRBD2	many	TRBV28	TRBJ2-7	TGTGCCAGCAGTTCGGTTTTGGGACTAGCGAAAAGCGAGCAGTACTTC	CASSSVLGLAKSEQYF
NA	NA	TRBV9	TRBJ2-5	TGTGCCAGCAGCCGTTGGACAGGGAGGTCTAGCGGCCAAGAGACCCAGTACTTC	CASSRWTGRSSGQETQYF
NA	many	TRBV24-1	TRBJ2-1	TGTGCCACCAGTGACGCTCACTTAGGGCAGTTCTTC	CATSDAHLGQFF
TRBD2	few	TRBV2	TRBJ2-7	TGTGCCAGCAGTGGGCCTAGCGGATTATCCTACGAGCAGTACTTC	CASSGPSGLSYEQYF
TRBD1	NA	TRBV2	TRBJ2-7	TGTGCCAGCAGTGCACAGGGGGCCAGCGAGCAGTACTTC	CASSAQGASEQYF
TRBD1	NA	TRBV2	TRBJ2-7	TGTGCCAGCAGTATAGACAGGGGTATGGCCTACGAGCAGTACTTC	CASSIDRGMAYEQYF
TRBD2	many	TRBV5-1	TRBJ2-1	TGCGCCAGCAGCTTGTGGGGACTAGTCTCTAGCTCCTACAATGAGCAGTTCTTC	CASSLWGLVSSSYNEQFF
TRBD1	few	TRBV12-3/TRBV12-4	TRBJ1-5	TGTGCCAGCAGAGCTGCTGGGACAGGATTTAATCAGCCCCAGCATTTT	CASRAAGTGFNQPQHF
NA	few	TRBV7-2	TRBJ2-2	TGTGCCAGCAGCTACATGAACACCGGGGAGCTGTTTTTT	CASSYMNTGELFF
TRBD2	NA	TRBV20-1	TRBJ2-7	TGCAGCTGGGGGGGGACTAGCGGGAGCTACGAGCAGTACTTC	CSWGGTSGSYEQYF
NA	few	TRBV4-3	TRBJ2-5	TGCGCCAGCAGCCTAAGCTGGCTAGGGAAAGAGACCCAGTACTTC	CASSLSWLGKETQYF
NA	few	TRBV6-5	TRBJ2-7	TGTGCCAGCAGTTACGGTTCAGGGATGAACGAGCAGTACTTC	CASSYGSGMNEQYF
NA	few	TRBV12-3/TRBV12-4	TRBJ2-1	TGTGCCAGCAGTTTGTGGGGCCCGTCCTACAATGAGCAGTTCTTC	CASSLWGPSYNEQFF
NA	few	TRBV5-1	TRBJ2-5	TGCGCCAGCAGCTCGAGGGCGGGGCAAGAGACCCAGTACTTC	CASSSRAGQETQYF
NA	many	TRBV12-3/TRBV12-4	TRBJ2-7	TGTGCCAGCAGTTTAGGACGTGGCGAGCAGTACTTC	CASSLGRGEQYF
NA	few	TRBV27	TRBJ1-1	TGTGCCAGCAGCCTAAGGGTGGGCACTGAAGCTTTCTTT	CASSLRVGTEAFF
NA	NA	TRBV7-2	TRBJ2-1	TGTGCCAGCAGCTTAAGGGACGGCCCCTACAATGAGCAGTTCTTC	CASSLRDGPYNEQFF
NA	few	TRBV20-1	TRBJ1-2	TGCAGTGACATTGACAGAGCTAACTATGGCTACACCTTC	CSDIDRANYGYTF
NA	few	TRBV10-3	TRBJ2-2	TGTGCCACCCAATGGGATTTGGACGGGGAGCTGTTTTTT	CATQWDLDGELFF
TRBD2	NA	TRBV10-3	TRBJ2-7	TGTGCCACTTCGGACTGGCGGGAGGGGAAGGACGAGCAGTACTTC	CATSDWREGKDEQYF
TRBD1	few	TRBV30	TRBJ1-4	TGTGCCTGGACGGACAGGGGTGAAAAACTGTTTTTT	CAWTDRGEKLFF
NA	NA	TRBV12-3/TRBV12-4	TRBJ2-4	TGTGCCAGCAGTGGGGTGGCAGGGTCGGGCATTCAGTACTTC	CASSGVAGSGIQYF
NA	NA	TRBV25-1	TRBJ2-1	TGTGCCATCAAGCAGCCCGGGACGGAGTGGAATGAGCAGTTCTTC	CAIKQPGTEWNEQFF
TRBD2	NA	TRBV20-1	TRBJ2-3	TGCAGTGCTAGGGACCCCCGTGCGGGAGGGCGAACTAGCACAGATACGCAGTATTTT	CSARDPRAGGRTSTDTQYF
TRBD2	many	TRBV20-1	TRBJ2-7	TGCAGTGCTAGGGGGGAGCGGGAGGGCTCCTACGAGCAGTACTTC	CSARGEREGSYEQYF
TRBD2	few	TRBV29-1	TRBJ2-1	TGCAGCGTTGAAGTGTCGAGCGGGAGCGGGCAGTTCTTC	CSVEVSSGSGQFF
NA	NA	TRBV20-1	TRBJ2-1	TGCAGTGCTACCAATACTAGATACAATGAGCAGTTCTTC	CSATNTRYNEQFF
NA	NA	TRBV12-3/TRBV12-4	TRBJ1-4	TGTGCCAGCAGCCGACCGGGACGGGGGCTCAGAAAACTGTTTTTT	CASSRPGRGLRKLFF
TRBD1	NA	TRBV20-1	TRBJ1-2	TGCAGTGCTAGTCAGCCCGTAGGACAGGGATGGAGCTACACCTTC	CSASQPVGQGWSYTF
NA	many	TRBV7-9	TRBJ2-7	TGTGCCAGCAGCTTACAAGACTACGAGCAGTACTTC	CASSLQDYEQYF
TRBD1	NA	TRBV30	TRBJ1-1	TGTGCCTGGAGTGTGGACAGGGTGGCCACTGAAGCTTTCTTT	CAWSVDRVATEAFF
NA	many	TRBV5-1	TRBJ2-2	TGCGCCAGCAGTCTACTGCCGGAGGAGAACGCGAACACCGGGGAGCTGTTTTTT	CASSLLPEENANTGELFF